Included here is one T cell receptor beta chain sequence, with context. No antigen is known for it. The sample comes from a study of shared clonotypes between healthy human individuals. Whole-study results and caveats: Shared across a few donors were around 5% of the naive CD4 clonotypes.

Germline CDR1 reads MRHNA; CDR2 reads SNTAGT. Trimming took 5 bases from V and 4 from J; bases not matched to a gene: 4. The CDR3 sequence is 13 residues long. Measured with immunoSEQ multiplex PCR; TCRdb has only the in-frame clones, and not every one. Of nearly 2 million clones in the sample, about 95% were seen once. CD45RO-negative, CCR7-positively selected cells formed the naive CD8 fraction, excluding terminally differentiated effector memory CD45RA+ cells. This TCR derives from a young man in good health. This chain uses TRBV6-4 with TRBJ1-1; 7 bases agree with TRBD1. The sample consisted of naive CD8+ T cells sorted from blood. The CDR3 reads CASSWQGGTEAFF. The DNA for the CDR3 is TGTGCCAGCAGTTGGCAGGGGGGCACTGAAGCTTTCTTT.